This record covers a single T cell receptor beta chain. Its antigen is unknown. The record originates from a study of Ad26.COV2.S vaccination and SARS-CoV-2 variants. Study findings and constraints: Vaccinees showed greater spike-specific TCR breadth than placebo recipients. The authors reported substantial breadth in spike-specific CD8+ and CD4+ T cell responses after vaccination.

The method was immunoSEQ multiplex PCR; TCRdb's version includes in-frame clones alone and lacks a portion of them. The data hold around 170,000 clones, with 70% to 90% observed a single time. J was trimmed by 3 bases and V by 5 bases; bases with no gene match: 3. This CDR3 has 13 amino acids. The sequence came from a human donor who had recovered from COVID-19. V gene TRBV12-3 or TRBV12-4 combines with J gene TRBJ1-1; 7 bases line up with TRBD1. Material: peripheral blood, obtained after recovery from COVID-19. CDR3 nucleotides: TGTGCCAGCAGTGTGACAGGGTACACTGAAGCTTTCTTT. Its translation is CASSVTGYTEAFF.